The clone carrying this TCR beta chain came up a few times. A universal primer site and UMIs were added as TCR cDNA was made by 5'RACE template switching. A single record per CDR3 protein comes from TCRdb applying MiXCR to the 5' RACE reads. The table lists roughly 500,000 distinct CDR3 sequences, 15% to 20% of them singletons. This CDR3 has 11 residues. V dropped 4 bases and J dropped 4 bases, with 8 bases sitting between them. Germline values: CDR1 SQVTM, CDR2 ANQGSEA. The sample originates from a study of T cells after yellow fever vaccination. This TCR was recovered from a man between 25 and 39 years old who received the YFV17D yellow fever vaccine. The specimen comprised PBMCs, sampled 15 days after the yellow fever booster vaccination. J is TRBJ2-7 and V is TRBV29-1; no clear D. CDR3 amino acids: CSVGEVYEQYF. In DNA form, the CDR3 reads TGCAGCGTTGGAGAGGTGTACGAGCAGTACTTC.